Included here is one T cell receptor beta chain sequence, with context. Its antigen remains unidentified. This sample is part of a study of T cell responses to AZD1222 COVID-19 vaccine. This table comes from immunoSEQ multiplex PCR, and its TCRdb copy is limited to in-frame clones, with some not included. Of approximately 79,000 clones listed, just over 85% are singletons. The germline V gene has CDR1 SGHTA and CDR2 FQGTGA. The CDR3 spans 13 residues. V was cut by 5 bases and J by 0 bases, with 7 bases left in between. Regarding the study as a whole: The donors showed a predominance of white British ancestry and of females, with possible underestimation of clonal diversity. Baseline seropositivity characterized only a handful of AZD1222 recipients.

This TCR was sampled from an adult in good health. The chain has TRBV7-3 and TRBJ1-1, with no clear D. Source: peripheral blood, taken on day 0 of AZD1222 vaccination. CDR3: CASSPNMNTEAFF. In nucleotides, the CDR3 is TGTGCCAGCAGCCCGAACATGAACACTGAAGCTTTCTTT.